This TCR beta chain was observed in a study of identical twins. Concerning this clonotype: Its target is unknown.

In TCRdb, the 5' RACE reads were re-called with MiXCR into one record per CDR3 protein. The sample records about 470,000 distinct CDR3 sequences, less than 25% being singletons. The CDR3 extends over 15 amino acids. Germline V gene sequence: CDR1 MNHNS, CDR2 SASEGT. V lost 6 bases and J lost 2, with 15 bases in between. The study, taken as a whole, reports: The abundant beta clonotypes from cord blood had fewer insertions, and memory repertoires had none of this.

This same sample was also taken into another study, of T cells expressing NK-cell markers. That work adds: Repertoire data for TCR beta were derived from sorted T cells (CD3+CD56+NKG2C+, CD3+CD56+NKG2C- and CD3+CD56-NKG2C+). Within several experiments, an anti-gamma-delta TCR antibody kept the sorting limited to alpha-beta TCR T cells. What remained unclear was the HCMV specificity of expanded NKG2C+ T cell clones.

The chain links TRBV6-1 to TRBJ2-3; D is unclear. The receptor's source is a woman between 18 and 29 years old in good health. Source material: CD4+ T cells sorted from blood. CDR3 amino acids: CASSCALGFTDTQYF. For the CDR3, the DNA is TGTGCCAGCAGCTGCGCCTTAGGGTTCACAGATACGCAGTATTTT.